A selection of T cell receptor beta chains follows, all from one sample in a study of shared clonotypes between healthy human individuals. The method was immunoSEQ multiplex PCR; TCRdb's version includes in-frame clones alone and lacks a portion of them. The sample holds about 1 million clones, around four fifths seen once. Material for sequencing was memory CD4+ T cells sorted from blood. These receptors all come from a young man in good health. Both conserved end residues are part of each CDR3. A D gene is named only where the DNA matches it firmly. Size is stated for part of the rows, as once, few or many counts, or as a class when the clone is expanded.

. | . | TRBJ1-3 | TRBV7-6 | TGTGCCAGCAGCGAAAAGGGAGGACAGACCTACTCTGGAAACACCATATATTTT | CASSEKGGQTYSGNTIYF
TRBD2 | . | TRBJ2-1 | TRBV5-1 | TGCGCCAGCAGAATAAGCCCGACTAGCGGGAGGTTCAATGAGCAGTTCTTC | CASRISPTSGRFNEQFF
. | . | TRBJ2-1 | TRBV2 | TGTGCCAGCAGTGATATCAATGAGCAGTTCTTC | CASSDINEQFF
. | . | TRBJ1-6 | TRBV7-2 | TGTGCCAGCAGCTTAGTCGTTGAAGGTTCACCCCTCCACTTT | CASSLVVEGSPLHF
TRBD1 | . | TRBJ2-7 | TRBV29-1 | TGCAGCGCTTTAGGACAGGCTGGGTACGAGCAGTACTTC | CSALGQAGYEQYF
. | . | TRBJ2-2 | TRBV7-2 | TGTGCCAGCAGCTTGACAGGAAACACCGGGGAGCTGTTTTTT | CASSLTGNTGELFF
TRBD2 | few | TRBJ2-1 | TRBV18 | TGTGCCAGCTCACCACCTAGCGGGGGAAACAATGAGCAGTTCTTC | CASSPPSGGNNEQFF
TRBD2 | . | TRBJ2-1 | TRBV10-3 | TGTGCCATCAGTTCCGTTACTAGCGGGGGGAATGAGCAGTTCTTC | CAISSVTSGGNEQFF
. | . | TRBJ1-2 | TRBV30 | TGTGCCTGGAGCCGACAAAACTATGGCTACACCTTC | CAWSRQNYGYTF
. | . | TRBJ2-2 | TRBV18 | TGTGCCAGCTCTCTTATTGGGCAGAACACCGGGGAGCTGTTTTTT | CASSLIGQNTGELFF
TRBD1 | . | TRBJ2-2 | TRBV12-5 | TGTGCTAGTGGTTTGGTACGGACAGGGACGAACACCGGGGAGCTGTTTTTT | CASGLVRTGTNTGELFF
. | once | TRBJ2-1 | TRBV27 | TGTGCCAGCAGTCCACGAGGGGGGCACAATGAGCAGTTCTTC | CASSPRGGHNEQFF
. | . | TRBJ2-1 | TRBV15 | TGTGCCACCAGCAGAGGCGGGGTGACTAGTATCAATGAGCAGTTCTTC | CATSRGGVTSINEQFF
TRBD2 | . | TRBJ2-7 | TRBV6-4 | TGTGCCAGCAGTTCCCGGGAGGGGGACGAGCAGTACTTC | CASSSREGDEQYF
TRBD1 | . | TRBJ1-4 | TRBV19 | TGTGCCACCAGGGACAGGGGACGAAATGAAAAACTGTTTTTT | CATRDRGRNEKLFF
TRBD1 | . | TRBJ2-7 | TRBV5-1 | TGCGCCAGCAGCTCGGGACAGGGGGCCCCAGAGAGACCCTACGAGCAGTACTTC | CASSSGQGAPERPYEQYF
. | . | TRBJ2-2 | TRBV7-9 | TGTGCCAGCAGCTGGAAGCTGGTCACCGGGGAGCTGTTTTTT | CASSWKLVTGELFF
. | . | TRBJ2-3 | TRBV28 | TGTGCCAGCAGCTCAGGAGGGGCGGGAGATACGCAGTATTTT | CASSSGGAGDTQYF
. | . | TRBJ2-2 | TRBV11-2 | TGTGCCAGCAGCTTAAACCGAAACACCGGGGAGCTGTTTTTT | CASSLNRNTGELFF
. | . | TRBJ1-3 | TRBV11-2 | TGTGCCAGCAGCTTAGGGCAGGGGCTTGAAAACACCATATATTTT | CASSLGQGLENTIYF
. | . | TRBJ2-5 | TRBV28 | TGTGCCAGCAGTCCATTCGGGAAGGAGACCCAGTACTTC | CASSPFGKETQYF
. | few | TRBJ2-2 | TRBV6-1 | TGTGCCAGCAGTGAACGGCACACCGGGGAGCTGTTTTTT | CASSERHTGELFF
. | . | TRBJ2-5 | TRBV10-3 | TGTGCCATCAGTGGCGGCGATTCGGAGACCCAGTACTTC | CAISGGDSETQYF
. | . | TRBJ2-7 | TRBV6-1 | TGTGCCAGCAGTCCTCTAGAGTCGGGCGAGCAGTACTTC | CASSPLESGEQYF
TRBD1 | . | TRBJ2-7 | TRBV6-6 | TGTGCCAGCAGCCTCAGACAGGGCTCCGAGCAGTACTTC | CASSLRQGSEQYF
. | . | TRBJ1-1 | TRBV6-4 | TGTGCCAGCAGTGACGTTGTGGGCACTGAAGCTTTCTTT | CASSDVVGTEAFF
. | . | TRBJ2-2 | TRBV15 | TGTGCCACCAGCAGAGATCGGGGGATCGGGGAGCTGTTTTTT | CATSRDRGIGELFF
. | . | TRBJ1-1 | TRBV11-2 | TGTGCCAGCAGCCAAAGTGGGGGCCGAGGTTACACTGAAGCTTTCTTT | CASSQSGGRGYTEAFF
TRBD1 | . | TRBJ1-1 | TRBV28 | TGTGCCAGCAGGAGATGGACAGGGAGGAACACTGAAGCTTTCTTT | CASRRWTGRNTEAFF
TRBD2 | once | TRBJ2-3 | TRBV2 | TGTGCCAGCAGTGAAATAGCGGGGGGCGATACGCAGTATTTT | CASSEIAGGDTQYF
. | . | TRBJ1-1 | TRBV5-5 | TGTGCCAGCAGGGGGACGGTACTTTCGAACACTGAAGCTTTCTTT | CASRGTVLSNTEAFF
TRBD2 | once | TRBJ2-1 | TRBV28 | TGTGCCAGCAGTTTATATGGTTCCGGGGGGGCTGGCTCCTACAATGAGCAGTTCTTC | CASSLYGSGGAGSYNEQFF
. | . | TRBJ1-1 | TRBV10-3 | TGTGCCATCAGTGTGCAGGACTTGATGAACACTGAAGCTTTCTTT | CAISVQDLMNTEAFF
. | . | TRBJ1-1 | TRBV5-1 | TGCGCCAGCAGCTTGGCCAGCAGTAGGGGCACTGAAGCTTTCTTT | CASSLASSRGTEAFF
TRBD1 | . | TRBJ1-2 | TRBV25-1 | TGTGCCAGCAGTGAACCTTTAAGACAGGGTGTGGGAGGCTACACCTTC | CASSEPLRQGVGGYTF
. | . | TRBJ1-6 | TRBV9 | TGTGCCAGCAGCGACAGCAGGGTTTCACCCCTCCACTTT | CASSDSRVSPLHF
. | . | TRBJ2-3 | TRBV9 | TGTGCCAGCAGCGCCTCTAGCGTTTCCGATACGCAGTATTTT | CASSASSVSDTQYF
. | many | TRBJ2-7 | TRBV6-1 | TGTGCCAGCAGTGTTGGAGGGGCCTACGAGCAGTACTTC | CASSVGGAYEQYF
. | once | TRBJ2-7 | TRBV29-1 | TGCAGCGCCATACAGGGCTCCTACGAGCAGTACTTC | CSAIQGSYEQYF
. | . | TRBJ2-5 | TRBV6-5 | TGTGCCAGCAGTCCCGCCCCCCGGGGGACCCAGTACTTC | CASSPAPRGTQYF
TRBD1 | . | TRBJ2-3 | TRBV5-4 | TGTGCCAGCAGACCTGGGACAGGGCTTAGCACAGATACGCAGTATTTT | CASRPGTGLSTDTQYF
. | . | TRBJ2-3 | TRBV6-6 | TGTGCCACATTGGGGCTTAGCACAGATACGCAGTATTTT | CATLGLSTDTQYF
. | . | TRBJ2-7 | TRBV19 | TGTGCCAGTAGTATACAGGGTTCCCACGAGCAGTACTTC | CASSIQGSHEQYF
. | . | TRBJ2-7 | TRBV30 | TGTGCCTGGAGTGTCAAGGGAGTCCCCTACGAGCAGTACTTC | CAWSVKGVPYEQYF
. | . | TRBJ2-3 | TRBV7-2 | TGTGCCAGCAGCTATGGGGATACGCAGTATTTT | CASSYGDTQYF
. | . | TRBJ1-1 | TRBV6-1 | TGTGCCAGCATTGGTTGGACAGCGAACACTGAAGCTTTCTTT | CASIGWTANTEAFF
. | . | TRBJ1-2 | TRBV28 | TGTGCCAGCAGTACTCCGGGGGGTAGTGGTTATGGCTACACCTTC | CASSTPGGSGYGYTF
. | . | TRBJ1-1 | TRBV2 | TGTGCCAGCAAGTCCCGACTGCAGGAGGGCACTGAAGCTTTCTTT | CASKSRLQEGTEAFF
TRBD2 | few | TRBJ2-3 | TRBV19 | TGTGCCAGTAGTACTCTAGCGGGAGCGGATACGCAGTATTTT | CASSTLAGADTQYF
. | . | TRBJ2-7 | TRBV4-2 | TGTGCCAGCAGCCAAGATGTGGGGGGAGGCCAGTACGAGCAGTACTTC | CASSQDVGGGQYEQYF
. | . | TRBJ2-2 | TRBV5-8 | TGTGCCAGCAATTTCCTGAACCTGAACACCGGGGAGCTGTTTTTT | CASNFLNLNTGELFF
. | . | TRBJ2-7 | TRBV7-3 | TGTGCCAGCAGCCCCAGCGCCAACCTCTACGAGCAGTACTTC | CASSPSANLYEQYF
. | . | TRBJ1-2 | TRBV5-4 | TGTGCCAGCAGCTTGGACAGGCCGTTTGGCTACACCTTC | CASSLDRPFGYTF
. | . | TRBJ2-1 | TRBV2 | TGTGCCAGCACTTGGATGGGGGGCTCCTACAATGAGCAGTTCTTC | CASTWMGGSYNEQFF
. | . | TRBJ2-3 | TRBV5-4 | TGTGCCAGCAGCTTGGCCTTGGATTTGGGCACAGATACGCAGTATTTT | CASSLALDLGTDTQYF
. | once | TRBJ2-1 | TRBV7-2 | TGTGCCAGCAGCCCCCTCCTCGCCGGGAATGAGCAGTTCTTC | CASSPLLAGNEQFF
. | . | TRBJ1-6 | TRBV5-1 | TGCGCCAGCAGCTTGGAATCAGGGGAATACTCACCCCTCCACTTT | CASSLESGEYSPLHF
. | . | TRBJ2-7 | TRBV7-9 | TGTGCCAGCAGCTTAGGCGGCGTTTCCTACGAGCAGTACTTC | CASSLGGVSYEQYF
. | . | TRBJ1-2 | TRBV18 | TGTGCCAGCTCACCACTCGGGACTGGTGGATCTAACTATGGCTACACCTTC | CASSPLGTGGSNYGYTF
. | . | TRBJ2-7 | TRBV5-8 | TGTGCCAGCAGCTTGGCACAGCTTCCGTACGAGCAGTACTTC | CASSLAQLPYEQYF